The text below deals with one T cell receptor (beta chain). The data derive from a study of shared clonotypes between healthy human individuals. V lost 6 bases and J lost 5; bases outside the gene matches: 4. The CDR3 consists of 15 residues. Germline assignment: CDR1 MNHEY and CDR2 SVGAGI. For every subset, genomic DNA was evenly distributed across several immunoSEQ plates. Profiling relied on immunoSEQ multiplex PCR, and the TCRdb table lists in-frame clones only, not all of them. The sample holds about 2.4 million clones, approximately 94% seen once. From CD4+ cells came CD45RA+ naive and CD45RA-negative memory subsets.

The chain uses TRBV6-5 and TRBJ2-3, with 14 bases matching TRBD2. The sequenced sample consisted of naive CD4+ T cells sorted from blood. Sample subset: CD45RA+ positively selected. The source is a man between 18 and 35 years old in good health. CDR3 residues: CASRGTSGSRDTQYF. DNA for the CDR3: TGTGCCAGCAGGGGGACTAGCGGGAGTCGAGATACGCAGTATTTT.